The sequence of this TCR beta chain was determined in a study of OX40 agonist ivuxolimab in advanced cancers. Background on the whole study: The costimulatory receptor OX40 (CD134) was targeted by ivuxolimab, a fully human IgG2 agonistic monoclonal antibody. Intravenous ivuxolimab was administered to patients every 2 weeks at six dose levels: 0.01, 0.1, 0.3, 1.5, 3 and 10 mg/kg. Of the approximately 50 dose-escalation patients, hepatocellular carcinoma was present in about 20, melanoma in approximately 15, renal cell carcinoma in 9 and head and neck cancer in 9. In the dose-escalation cohort, 75% to 90% of patients were male, and the mean age was 60 years with a range of roughly 23 to 90. Prior anti-PD-1, anti-PD-L1 or anti-CTLA-4 therapy was permitted, and about two fifths of dose-escalation patients had received checkpoint inhibitors. Partial responses occurred in three dose-escalation patients, of whom one had hepatocellular carcinoma and two had cutaneous melanoma. Peripheral TCRbeta sequencing was intended to test whether TCR sequence diversity was altered and clonal T-cell expansion was caused by ivuxolimab. The monotherapy dose-escalation portion (N ≈ 57 patients) of the phase I ivuxolimab trial is reported in the paper.

This clone is a singleton in its sample. The clone's antigen remains unknown. There are no base qualities to consult, and no much larger clone falls within one base. Genomic DNA was isolated from the sorted cells so that the TCRbeta CDR3 region could be sequenced. The immunoSEQ Assay was used for sequencing of TCRbeta CDR3 regions. TCRdb mirrors the immuneACCESS table, restricted to in-frame sequences. Some clones are absent from its copies; in checked studies, under half trace to an unresolved V gene, and the reason for the others is unknown. The table for this sample lists about 100,000 clones; around 95% of them were counted only once. In total, the top ten clones hold 2% to 2.5% of the sample. The trial excluded patients who had a history of autoimmune disease or were on systemic immunosuppression. Peripheral blood for TCR sequencing was collected from all dose cohorts at baseline, on cycle 4 day 1, and on cycle 7 day 1. The samples were taken from a phase I, first-in-human, multicenter, open-label dose-escalation trial of ivuxolimab. The trial enrolled adults with locally advanced or metastatic head and neck squamous cell, hepatocellular, melanoma or renal cell carcinoma. Before TCR sequencing, CD4+ T cells and CD8+ T cells were sorted from peripheral blood as separate populations.

Including the terminal cysteine and phenylalanine, the CDR3 comprises 15 residues. Here the CDR3 DNA is all that survives: 45 bases in frame from base 1. CDR1 and CDR2 are read off the germline V gene as SGHVS and FQNEAQ. The junction carries 17 bases between V and J, which are trimmed by 5 bases and 4 bases respectively. The paper as a whole reports these results and caveats: Which antigens the clonally expanded peripheral T cells were specific for was not determined. Low levels of normalized T-cell clonal expansion were also seen in some patients who did not respond. In the 0.1-3.0 mg/kg groups, partial responders had among the lowest normalized peripheral clonal expansion, particularly in CD8+ T cells. After ivuxolimab, CD8+ T cells had more expanded clones than CD4+ T cells on average. At doses of 0.1 to 3.0 mg/kg, clonal expansion of both CD4+ and CD8+ blood T cells was observed from baseline to week 6.

The chain employs TRBV7-8 and TRBJ1-2, and the D gene may be TRBD1, 6 bases matching. The receptor was isolated from an adult with an advanced solid tumor such as melanoma, head and neck, liver or kidney cancer. Sequencing was performed on CD4+ or CD8+ T cells sorted from blood, taken in a trial of the OX40 agonist ivuxolimab. The DNA sequence is given as TGTGCCAGCAGCCCATATGGCGGGACAAGCTATGGCTACACCTTC. Its product reads: CASSPYGGTSYGYTF.